The clone carrying this T cell receptor beta chain came up a few times. The antigen is undetermined. Trimming took 7 bases from V and 3 from J; bases not matched to a gene: 4. CDR1 LNHDA and CDR2 SQIVND come from the germline V gene (reference sequence). The length of the CDR3 is 14 residues. This sample is part of a study of cytomegalovirus exposure and HLA in healthy donors. Whole-study results and caveats: The likely explanation for a cluster of highly shared sequence variants was sequencing artifact. Association of a missense DCLRE1C variant with TCR beta V- and J-gene trimming was reported in a later analysis.

PCR employed 60 Vbeta and 13 Jbeta primers. Clones were read by immunoSEQ multiplex PCR, and TCRdb kept only the in-frame ones, dropping some. Of approximately 170,000 clones in the sample, 70% to 90% were seen once. This sequence originates from a male donor in good health and CMV-seronegative. Sequencing was done on a sample of PBMCs. V gene TRBV19 combines with J gene TRBJ1-5, with 9 bases aligning to TRBD1. The CDR3 reads CASNRDRANQPQHF. CDR3 nucleotide sequence: TGTGCCAGTAACCGGGACAGGGCCAATCAGCCCCAGCATTTT. Based on the CDR3 plus reference TRBV19 and TRBJ1-5, the full variable domain is DGGITQSPKYLFRKEGQNVTLSCEQNLNHDAMYWYRQDPGQGLRLIYYSQIVNDFQKGDIAEGYSVSREKKESFPLTVTSAQKNPTAFYLCASNRDRANQPQHFGDGTRLSIL.